This T cell receptor beta chain came from a study of OX40 agonist ivuxolimab in advanced cancers. Libraries were prepared by immunoSEQ multiplex PCR; TCRdb keeps only in-frame clonotypes and omits some of them. The data show around 64,000 clones, 80% seen once. Broader study findings: It was also the case that some nonresponders had low normalized T-cell clonal expansion. Clonal expansion was seen in CD4+ and CD8+ blood T cells by week 6 at 0.1 to 3.0 mg/kg. Which antigen the expanded peripheral T cells recognized is unknown.

Autoimmune disease history or systemic immunosuppression meant exclusion. Points on this clone: Its antigen remains unidentified.

The clonotype originates from an adult with an advanced solid tumor such as melanoma, head and neck, liver or kidney cancer. Here the sequenced sample was CD4+ or CD8+ T cells sorted from blood, taken in a trial of the OX40 agonist ivuxolimab.

The CDR3 here is CASSQGAQGTYEQYF. CDR3 in DNA: TGCGCCAGCAGCCAAGGGGCCCAAGGGACCTACGAGCAGTACTTC. The chain joins TRBV4-1 to TRBJ2-7; D gene ambiguous. Deletions cut 1 base from V and 2 bases from J, with 12 bases between. The germline CDR1 and CDR2 sequences are MGHRA and YSYEKL. CDR3 size: 15 residues.